This TCR beta chain was found in a study of cytomegalovirus exposure and HLA in healthy donors. Germline V gene lookup returns CDR1 LGHNA and CDR2 YSLEER. The CDR3 is 16 amino acids. V was trimmed by 4 bases and J by 5 bases, leaving 17 bases between them. The PCR used 60 Vbeta and 13 Jbeta primers. Profiled with immunoSEQ multiplex PCR; TCRdb holds only in-frame clones, not every one. Of 30,000 to 40,000 clones in the sample, roughly 60% are singletons; the top ten hold 20% to 25%. This clone was seen a few times. The V gene is TRBV4-3, the J gene TRBJ2-2, with D possibly being TRBD2 (7 bases). The clonotype originates from a man aged 45-65 years in good health and CMV-seropositive. The sample consisted of PBMCs. CDR3 in amino acids: CASSPVPGGGTGELFF. The CDR3 bases are TGCGCCAGCAGCCCCGTCCCGGGGGGCGGAACCGGGGAGCTGTTTTTT.